This T cell receptor beta chain was obtained from a study of cytomegalovirus exposure and HLA in healthy donors. This CDR3 region has 14 residues. Unmatched junction bases numbered 2, after V lost 1 base and J lost 2 bases. The germline CDR1 and CDR2 sequences are SGHDT and YYEEEE. PCR was performed using 60 Vbeta and 13 Jbeta primers. As originally analysed: Per a later analysis, the number of unique TCR beta chains was 75 million to 90 million, of which around 9.9 million were shared. Assay used: immunoSEQ multiplex PCR; TCRdb lists only in-frame clones, some missing. Clone size and the V and J calls come from that table; the DNA yielded D and trimming. The sample has 150,000 to 200,000 clones; 65% to 70% are singletons.

Sequenced sample: PBMCs. The clonotype comes from a young woman in good health and CMV-seropositive. The chain employs TRBV5-6 and TRBJ2-7, with TRBD1 matching 8 bases. The DNA of the CDR3 is TGTGCCAGCAGCTTGACAGGGGGGACCTACGAGCAGTACTTC. Translation: CASSLTGGTYEQYF.